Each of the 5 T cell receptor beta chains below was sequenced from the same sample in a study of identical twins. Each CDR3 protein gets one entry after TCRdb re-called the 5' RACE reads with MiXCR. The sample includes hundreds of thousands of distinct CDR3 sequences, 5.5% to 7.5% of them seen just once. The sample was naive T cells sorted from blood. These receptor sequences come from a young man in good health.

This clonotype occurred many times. The CDR3 DNA reads TGTGCCAGCAGCCCGGGACAGGACAATCAGCCCCAGCATTTT. Its protein product is CASSPGQDNQPQHF. The chain is built from TRBV7-8 and TRBJ1-5; TRBD1 matches at 8 bases. Germline V lookup: CDR1 SGHVS, CDR2 FQNEAQ. V trimming: 5 bases; J trimming: 3 bases; junction bases outside the gene matches: 3. This CDR3 contains 14 residues. The full variable domain, its missing parts supplied by reference TRBV7-8 and TRBJ1-5, is GAGVSQSPRYKVAKRGQDVALRCDPISGHVSLFWYQQALGQGPEFLTYFQNEAQLDKSGLPSDRFFAERPEGSVSTLKIQRTQQEDSAVYLCASSPGQDNQPQHFGDGTRLSIL.

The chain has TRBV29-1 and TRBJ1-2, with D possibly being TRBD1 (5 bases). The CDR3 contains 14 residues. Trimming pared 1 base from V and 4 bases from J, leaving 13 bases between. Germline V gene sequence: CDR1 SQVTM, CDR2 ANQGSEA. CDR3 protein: CSVEGQTPSYGYTF. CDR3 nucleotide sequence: TGCAGCGTTGAAGGACAGACCCCGAGCTATGGCTACACCTTC.

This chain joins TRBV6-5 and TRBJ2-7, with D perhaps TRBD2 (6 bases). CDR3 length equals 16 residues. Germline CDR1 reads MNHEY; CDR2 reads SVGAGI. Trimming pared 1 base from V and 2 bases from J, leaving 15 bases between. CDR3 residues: CASSYLLASLTYEQYV. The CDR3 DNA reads TGTGCCAGCAGTTACTTACTAGCTTCTTTAACCTACGAGCAGTACGTC.

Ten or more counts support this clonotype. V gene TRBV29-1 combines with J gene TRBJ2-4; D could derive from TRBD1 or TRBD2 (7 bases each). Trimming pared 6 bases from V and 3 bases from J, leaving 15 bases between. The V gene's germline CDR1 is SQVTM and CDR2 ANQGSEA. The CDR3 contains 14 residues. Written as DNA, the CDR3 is TGCAGCGTGACAGGGAGGGCCGGCAAAAACATTCAGTACTTC. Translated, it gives CSVTGRAGKNIQYF.

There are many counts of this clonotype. CDR3 DNA: TGTGCCAGCAGCTTTTTCGGGAGAAAGGACTCCGAGCAGTACGTC. Protein: CASSFFGRKDSEQYV. This chain connects TRBV7-2 to TRBJ2-7, with D tentatively TRBD2 (6 bases). Germline CDR1 and CDR2: SGHTA and FQGNSA. There are 15 residues in the CDR3. With 3 bases removed from V and 6 bases from J, the gap between germline ends came to 18 bases.